This TCR beta chain was recorded in a study of cytomegalovirus exposure and HLA in healthy donors. Whole-study results and caveats: Among immune exposure information, only CMV serostatus was available. In a later analysis, most CMV-associated TCR beta chains appeared HLA-restricted. Researchers catalogued around 150 TCR beta chains as cytomegalovirus-associated.

Turning to this clone: The antigen is unknown.

Primers included in the PCR were 60 Vbeta and 13 Jbeta primers. Sequencing used immunoSEQ multiplex PCR; TCRdb keeps in-frame clones, though not all of them. The table has 150,000 to 200,000 clones, more than 85% seen once. The sequencing sample was made of PBMCs. This TCR was recovered from a girl less than two years old in good health and CMV-seronegative.

In DNA, the CDR3 is TGTGCCAGCAGCCCGCGGAACGGGACTAGCGGGGGCAGATTTTGCAATGAGCAGTTCTTC. Protein product: CASSPRNGTSGGRFCNEQFF. The rearrangement joins TRBV12-1 to TRBJ2-1; TRBD2, the table's D call, was not compared with the DNA. TRBV12-1 is marked as a pseudogene. The CDR3 covers 20 residues.